The 18 T cell receptor beta chains below all came from one sample that was sequenced in a study of patients and donors after allogeneic stem cell transplantation. Using its own MiXCR run on the RT-PCR reads, TCRdb lists one record per CDR3 protein. The sample has hundreds of thousands of distinct CDR3 sequences, 16% seen once. Sequencing used blood, either unsorted or a sorted T cell fraction (not recorded which). The receptors were gathered from a human donor who was either an allogeneic HSCT recipient or a stem cell or donor lymphocyte infusion donor (not recorded which). It is not recorded whose cells these are; they may come from a transplant donor.

V gene TRBV13 combines with J gene TRBJ2-3; 7 positions match TRBD2. The CDR3 is 15 amino acids. The germline V gene encodes CDR1 PRHDT and CDR2 FYEKMQ (reference sequence). The V and J ends lost 3 bases and 5 bases, in that order; junction bases with no gene match: 8. The CDR3 DNA is TGTGCCAGCAGCTTTCGAACTAGCGAGGGAGATACGCAGTATTTT. Translated: CASSFRTSEGDTQYF.

This chain connects TRBV24-1 to TRBJ2-7; D is ambiguous. This CDR3 region has 12 residues. Trimming pared 2 bases from V and 2 bases from J, leaving 3 bases between. Germline CDR1 reads KGHDR; CDR2 reads SFDVKD. The CDR3 region is CATSDSTYEQYF. CDR3 coding DNA: TGTGCCACCAGTGATTCTACCTACGAGCAGTACTTC.

This clonotype was detected a few times. The chain recombines TRBV7-2 with TRBJ2-7; 7 positions agree with TRBD1. J was trimmed by 3 bases and V by 5 bases; bases with no gene match: 7. The CDR3 runs to 14 residues. Germline-derived CDR1 and CDR2 are SGHTA and FQGNSA. The DNA for the CDR3 is TGTGCCAGCAGCCGTCGACAGGGCGACTACGAGCAGTACTTC. Translating it yields CASSRRQGDYEQYF.

This clonotype has a handful of counts. This chain links TRBV4-1 with TRBJ2-1, with D tentatively TRBD2 (5 bases). The V gene's germline CDR1 is MGHRA and CDR2 YSYEKL. Trimming pared 3 bases from V and 8 bases from J, leaving 11 bases between. The length of the CDR3 is 13 residues. The CDR3: CASSHRLIDEQFF. The CDR3 nucleotides are TGCGCCAGCAGCCACCGACTAATCGATGAGCAGTTCTTC.

The chain carries TRBV9 and TRBJ2-5, with 9 bases matching TRBD2. V lost 4 bases to trimming and J lost 5 bases; unmatched junction nucleotides: 12. The CDR3 runs 16 residues. Germline CDR1 and CDR2: SGDLS and YYNGEE. The CDR3 bases are TGTGCCAGCAGCCTACGGCCGGCGGGGGGGATGGAGACCCAGTACTTC. It specifies CASSLRPAGGMETQYF.

The chain carries TRBV29-1 and TRBJ2-7; maybe TRBD1 (6 bases). The germline CDR1 and CDR2 sequences are SQVTM and ANQGSEA. Deletions cut 6 bases from V and 3 bases from J, with 15 bases between. This CDR3 region has 13 residues. In DNA, the CDR3 is TGCAGCGTGGCGACAGGAGGAAACTACGAGCAGTACTTC. Translation: CSVATGGNYEQYF.

The V gene is TRBV14, the J gene TRBJ2-6; D unresolved. CDR3 length: 14 residues. Germline values: CDR1 SGHDN, CDR2 FVKESK. V was pared by 6 bases and J by 0 bases, with 6 bases between. For the CDR3, the DNA is TGTGCCAGCAGGCCCCACTCTGGGGCCAACGTCCTGACTTTC. Its translation is CASRPHSGANVLTF.

There are a few counts of this clonotype. The chain employs TRBV15 and TRBJ2-1, with 8 bases that match TRBD1. There are 14 residues in the CDR3. Germline CDR1 and CDR2: LNHNV and YYDKDF (reference sequence). The J segment lost 5 bases and the V segment lost 2 bases, leaving 2 bases of the junction unmatched. CDR3: CATSRQGAHNEQFF. CDR3 DNA sequence: TGTGCCACCAGCAGACAGGGGGCACACAATGAGCAGTTCTTC.

This clonotype occurred a few times. The chain employs TRBV7-8 and TRBJ2-2, with D perhaps TRBD1 or TRBD2 (5 bases each). Germline CDR1 SGHVS, CDR2 FQNEAQ. The CDR3 totals 17 residues. Trimming took 1 base from V and 0 from J, leaving 12 bases between them. DNA for the CDR3: TGTGCCAGCAGCTTAGGGGGGACGGCCGCGAACACCGGGGAGCTGTTTTTT. Protein sequence: CASSLGGTAANTGELFF.

The CDR3 is CASSSHLTGGRVDTQYF. Written as DNA, the CDR3 is TGTGCCAGCAGTTCCCACCTTACGGGGGGCCGAGTAGATACGCAGTATTTT. The chain recombines TRBV6-5 with TRBJ2-3; perhaps TRBD2 as D (7 bases). CDR1 is MNHEY, CDR2 SVGAGI, per germline. The length of the CDR3 is 17 residues. Trimming left V 4 bases short and J 5 bases short, with 22 bases between.

This clonotype was detected many times. This chain uses TRBV29-1 with TRBJ2-3; TRBD2 is a possible D gene (6 bases). The germline V and J ends were trimmed by 7 bases and 2 bases, with 19 bases remaining between them. CDR3 length: 15 residues. Germline lookup yields CDR1 SQVTM and CDR2 ANQGSEA. The CDR3 nucleotides read TGCAGCGCCACCCACCTCCGGGAGAACACAGATACGCAGTATTTT. Amino acids: CSATHLRENTDTQYF.

The J gene is TRBJ2-1, the V gene TRBV4-3; no reliable D call. Trimming cost V 0 bases and J 5 bases, with 8 bases left between them. This CDR3 is 14 amino acids long. Germline CDR1 is LGHNA and CDR2 is YSLEER. CDR3 sequence reads: CASSQEHLNNEQFF. Written as DNA, the CDR3 is TGCGCCAGCAGCCAAGAACACCTAAACAATGAGCAGTTCTTC.

The chain combines TRBV6-5 with TRBJ2-1, with a tentative D call TRBD1 (6 bases). Per germline, CDR1 MNHEY and CDR2 SVGAGI. This CDR3 is built from 12 residues. Trimming shortened V by 6 bases and J by 6 bases, and 9 bases separated the two germline ends. CDR3: CASRRDTNEQFF. The CDR3 DNA is TGTGCCAGCAGACGGGACACCAATGAGCAGTTCTTC.

The V and J genes are TRBV7-9 and TRBJ2-3; D gene unclear. The germline V gene has CDR1 SEHNR and CDR2 FQNEAQ (reference sequence). The CDR3 consists of 14 residues. Trimming left V 5 bases short and J 5 bases short, with 14 bases between. The CDR3 DNA sequence: TGTGCCAGCAGCCCCCTAGATTCTGGAGATACGCAGTATTTT. Its translation is CASSPLDSGDTQYF.

The rearrangement joins TRBV24-1 to TRBJ2-3; D is possibly TRBD1 or TRBD2 (5 bases each). The germline V gene has CDR1 KGHDR and CDR2 SFDVKD. The V end lost 4 bases, the J end lost 2 bases, and 15 bases lay between the germline ends. The CDR3 loop spans 16 amino acids. The CDR3 DNA follows: TGTGCCACCAGTGACCCCGGGACGGCGCTCACAGATACGCAGTATTTT. This encodes CATSDPGTALTDTQYF.

The genes are TRBV5-6 and TRBJ2-6; tentatively, D is TRBD1 (6 bases). V lost 4 bases to trimming and J lost 5 bases, with 13 bases between them. CDR1 is SGHDT and CDR2 is YYEEEE in the germline V gene. CDR3 length equals 15 residues. CDR3 bases: TGTGCCAGCAGCCTCAGGACAGTACGGGCCAACGTCCTGACTTTC. Protein sequence: CASSLRTVRANVLTF.

V usage is TRBV20-1 and J usage is TRBJ1-4; possible D gene TRBD1, 6 bases. Germline V gene lookup returns CDR1 DFQATT and CDR2 SNEGSKA (reference sequence). Trimming shortened V by 2 bases and J by 0 bases, and 13 bases separated the two germline ends. This CDR3 has 16 amino acids. The CDR3 spells CSARKQGLSTNEKLFF. DNA for the CDR3: TGCAGTGCTAGAAAACAGGGACTTTCAACTAATGAAAAACTGTTTTTT.

The sample holds a few counts of this clonotype. The chain links TRBV9 to TRBJ2-3, with D tentatively TRBD1 or TRBD2 (6 bases each). CDR3 length: 14 residues. Germline CDR1 and CDR2: SGDLS and YYNGEE. Trimming shortened V by 1 base and J by 2 bases, and 8 bases separated the two germline ends. As DNA, the CDR3 is TGTGCCAGCAGCGTATGGGGGGCCACAGATACGCAGTATTTT. It encodes CASSVWGATDTQYF.